The 3 T cell receptor beta chains presented below share a single source sample, sequenced in a study of shared clonotypes between healthy human individuals. Clones were read by immunoSEQ multiplex PCR, and TCRdb kept only the in-frame ones, dropping some. The sample yields about 530,000 clones, roughly 95% seen once. Sequenced input: naive CD4+ T cells sorted from blood. Subset specified: CD45RA+ positively selected. The receptors derive from a woman under 40 in good health.

The rearrangement links TRBV5-5 to TRBJ2-2, with TRBD2 matching 8 bases. The V segment lost 3 bases and the J segment 5 bases; nucleotides outside the gene matches: 9. This CDR3 has 16 residues. Germline V lookup: CDR1 SGHKS, CDR2 YYEKEE (reference sequence). CDR3 in DNA: TGTGCCAGCAGCTGGTCGGGTGGCGGGAGGACCGGGGAGCTGTTTTTT. Translated, it gives CASSWSGGGRTGELFF.

This chain links TRBV30 with TRBJ2-2; perhaps D is TRBD1 or TRBD2 (5 bases each). The CDR3 contains 16 residues. Trimming took off 4 bases at V and 7 bases at J, with 22 bases between the two ends. The V gene's germline CDR1 is GTSNPN and CDR2 SVGIG (reference sequence). CDR3 loop: CAWIPSRPWGRGELFF. The CDR3 nucleotides are TGTGCCTGGATTCCTAGCCGCCCTTGGGGACGCGGGGAGCTGTTTTTT.

This chain links TRBV11-3 with TRBJ2-7; 7 positions agree with TRBD2. Losses at the gene ends were 2 bases for V and 5 bases for J; bases not matched to a gene: 3. CDR1 SGHNT and CDR2 YENEEA come from the germline V gene. The CDR3 is made up of 13 amino acids. CDR3 in amino acids: CASSLRGRDEQYF. CDR3 nucleotide sequence: TGTGCCAGCAGCTTACGAGGGAGGGACGAGCAGTACTTC. Full variable domain (rest looked up from reference TRBV11-3 and TRBJ2-7): EAGVVQSPRYKIIEKKQPVAFWCNPISGHNTLYWYLQNLGQGPELLIRYENEEAVDDSQLPKDRFSAERLKGVDSTLKIQPAELGDSAVYLCASSLRGRDEQYFGPGTRLTVT.